This TCR beta chain was profiled in a study of shared clonotypes between healthy human individuals (dated by TCRdb to about 2020). For context, the study as a whole: Two women and a few men aged 18 to 49 years were included in the cohort. Per donor, three plates each were used for CD4 naive and CD4 memory, two for CD8 naive, and one for CD8 memory. Each donor's leukapheresis produced roughly between roughly 0.85 and 9.5 billion PBMCs. To increase sequencing depth and limit assay-specific biases, TCR repertoire library preparation and sequencing were carried out by different laboratories using diverse techniques. Blood TCR repertoires of five healthy adults were deeply sequenced to estimate repertoire size and the extent of clonotype sharing between individuals.

TCR CDR3 regions were amplified from genomic DNA by multiplex PCR using the deep immunoSEQ assay. Extracted genomic DNA from each cell subset was distributed evenly across all wells of several immunoSEQ 96-well plates, and each plate was treated as a replicate. For sorted subsets, 200 to 250 ng genomic DNA, equal to tens of thousands of T cell genomes, was loaded into each replicate PCR. The purified libraries were quantified using a Qubit 3.0 fluorometer, sized with a Bioanalyzer 2100, and then quantified again using the KAPA Library Quantification kit. A separate single-read 150-cycle Illumina NextSeq 550 flow cell was used to sequence each immunoSEQ 96-well plate. As for the authors' bioinformatics: The immunoSEQ output contained only junctional sequences without quality scores, so filtering could not match that applied to full-length reads. To assign V/J genes and CDR3, sequences were annotated using PyIR, a Python wrapper for IgBLAST v1.9, with IMGT germline references. Any read was removed if the V/J assignment was weak (E-value above 1e-6), the CDR3 was missing, or the read contained stop codons, out-of-frame junctions, or ambiguous translated residues. V3J clonotypes were defined as sequences sharing an identical inferred V gene, J gene, and CDR3 amino acid sequence. Percentage overlap between repertoires was calculated by dividing the number of shared unique clonotypes by the size of the smaller repertoire. Richness of each repertoire was evaluated using RTK rarefaction, the Chao1 estimator, and Recon v2.1 estimates of unobserved clonotypes. For all TCRbeta clonotypes obtained by the gDNA method from a few donors, generation probabilities were computed with OLGA. TCRdb stores this immuneACCESS table with in-frame sequences only. Part of the clones is absent; in the studies checked, under half of the shortfall reflects unresolved V genes, and no reason is known for the rest. The V and J calls and clone size are taken from that table; D and trimming were inferred from the DNA. The sample table contains about 2.3 million clones; only one count was recorded for 85% to 95% of them. The ten largest clones add up to more than 0.35% of the sample.

As for this clone: This clone's antigen is unknown. Nothing much larger sits one base from this clone, and base qualities are not available.

The donors were healthy, HIV-negative adults with no recently reported acute infections or vaccinations. Every donor was a Caucasian adult residing in Nashville, Tennessee, USA. CD4+ T cells were enriched by magnetic negative selection; naive cells were then positively selected on CD45RA, and the negative fraction formed the memory subset. After blood collection by leukapheresis, PBMCs were isolated using Ficoll-Histopaque density gradient centrifugation and then cryopreserved in the vapor phase of liquid nitrogen. Analytical flow cytometry was used to check the purity and quantity of every magnetically sorted T cell population. Genomic DNA was isolated from each sorted fraction and quantified by UV absorbance on a Nanodrop 2000c. According to the germline V gene, CDR1 reads MGHRA and CDR2 reads YSYEKL. The CDR3 goes from the cysteine to the phenylalanine over 13 residues. Only the CDR3 DNA is retained, 39 bases long and in frame from the first base. Trimming removed 1 base from V and 8 bases from J, leaving 9 bases between the germline ends.

Overall study outcomes, separate from this receptor: Even with the large sequencing depth, rarefaction of the sorted-subset datasets indicated that sequencing was incomplete. Sharing across several donors was observed for about 5% of naive CD4, 3% to 3.5% of naive CD8, over 2% of memory CD4, and roughly 0.4% of memory CD8 clonotypes. Pairwise subsampling led to the expectation that sequencing depth would affect the degree of clonotype sharing among donors. Sampling was limited to blood, and TCR repertoires in tissue likely differ from TCR repertoires in blood. Compared with non-shared clonotypes, clonotypes shared by all four sorted-subset donors had higher generation probabilities. Larger estimated clonotype richness was generally found for naive subsets than for memory subsets. Because the study included a small number of donors, the genetic and exposure-history diversity represented was limited.

The TCR comes from a man younger than 35 in good health. Some clones in this sample may be carry-over from other donors' samples. The chain joins TRBV4-1 to TRBJ2-1; TRBD1 could be the D gene, as 6 bases match. Sample: naive CD4+ T cells from PBMCs. The sample's cell subset or site label, in plain terms: CD45RA+ positively selected. Here the CDR3 is given as CASSQVHRDEQFF. The nucleotides read TGCGCCAGCAGCCAAGTCCACAGGGATGAGCAGTTCTTC.